A selection of T cell receptor beta chains follows, all from one sample in a study of blood T cell repertoires in COVID-19. Data came from immunoSEQ multiplex PCR; TCRdb stores just in-frame clones and leaves some out. The profile shows about 170,000 clones, approximately 89% of them singletons. Sample: PBMCs or T cells enriched from blood (not recorded which). These TCRs come from a woman aged 18 to 35 who had recovered from COVID-19. Each CDR3 is given with its conserved first and last residue. A D gene is named only where the DNA matches it firmly. Clone size is shown for a subset of rows, as once, few, many or a class of expanded clone.

v_call	d_call	clone_size	j_call	cdr3_aa	cdr3_nt
TRBV9	-	-	TRBJ2-1	CASSAFSPSTYNEQFF	TGTGCCAGCAGCGCCTTCTCCCCGAGCACCTACAATGAGCAGTTCTTC
TRBV12-3/TRBV12-4	-	-	TRBJ1-2	CASSFGGIYGYTF	TGTGCCAGCAGTTTTGGAGGGATCTATGGCTACACCTTC
TRBV2	TRBD2	-	TRBJ2-4	CASTPGGLEWAKNIQYF	TGTGCCAGCACCCCAGGAGGACTAGAGTGGGCCAAAAACATTCAGTACTTC
TRBV10-3	TRBD2	once	TRBJ2-2	CAISPGLAGGNTGELFF	TGTGCCATCAGCCCCGGGCTAGCGGGAGGGAACACCGGGGAGCTGTTTTTT
TRBV5-1	TRBD2	-	TRBJ2-1	CASSPDRIAGNNEQFF	TGCGCCAGCAGCCCGGATCGAATAGCGGGGAACAATGAGCAGTTCTTC
TRBV6-6	TRBD1	-	TRBJ2-5	CASSRTGEETQYF	TGTGCCAGCAGCCGGACAGGGGAAGAGACCCAGTACTTC
TRBV5-6	TRBD2	many	TRBJ2-1	CASSLGLAGGNEQFF	TGTGCCAGCAGCTTGGGACTAGCGGGAGGAAATGAGCAGTTCTTC
TRBV18	TRBD2	-	TRBJ2-3	CASSPPGVAGGDTQYF	TGTGCCAGCTCACCACCGGGAGTAGCGGGTGGAGATACGCAGTATTTT
TRBV28	-	-	TRBJ2-7	CASSLFRQGLHEQYF	TGTGCCAGCAGTTTATTCCGGCAGGGTCTCCACGAGCAGTACTTC
TRBV5-1	TRBD2	-	TRBJ2-7	CASSPGLAGGPIYEQYF	TGCGCCAGCAGCCCGGGACTAGCGGGAGGGCCGATCTACGAGCAGTACTTC
TRBV2	-	-	TRBJ2-1	CASSVYPSSYNEQFF	TGTGCCAGCAGTGTCTATCCGAGCTCCTACAATGAGCAGTTCTTC
TRBV6-1	TRBD2	-	TRBJ2-3	CASSEVPMGAGGSLDTQYF	TGTGCCAGCAGTGAAGTTCCCATGGGGGCGGGAGGAAGTTTGGATACGCAGTATTTT
TRBV3-1/TRBV3-2	TRBD2	-	TRBJ2-3	CASSQDLTSGEQYF	TGTGCCAGCAGCCAAGATCTGACTAGCGGGGAGCAGTATTTT
TRBV19	-	-	TRBJ1-1	CASTTGSEAFF	TGTGCCAGTACTACAGGGTCTGAAGCTTTCTTT
TRBV3-1/TRBV3-2	TRBD2	-	TRBJ2-7	CASSQDQGSGTYEQYF	TGTGCCAGCAGCCAAGATCAAGGTAGCGGGACTTACGAGCAGTACTTC
TRBV5-8	-	-	TRBJ1-1	CASSARRGAMNTEAFF	TGTGCCAGCAGCGCCCGGAGGGGAGCTATGAACACTGAAGCTTTCTTT
TRBV18	TRBD2	-	TRBJ2-7	CASSLLAGVPRSYEQYF	TGTGCCAGCTCACTTCTAGCGGGGGTTCCCCGCTCCTACGAGCAGTACTTC
TRBV9	-	-	TRBJ1-1	CASGRQAGVETEAFF	TGTGCCAGCGGGCGCCAGGCAGGGGTTGAGACTGAAGCTTTCTTT
TRBV20-1	-	-	TRBJ2-1	CSASAVGEQFF	TGCAGTGCTTCCGCGGTGGGTGAGCAGTTCTTC
TRBV9	TRBD2	-	TRBJ2-1	CASSARTRWDEQFF	TGTGCCAGCAGCGCCCGGACTAGGTGGGATGAGCAGTTCTTC
TRBV5-1	TRBD2	few	TRBJ2-7	CASSPPRREGPYEQYF	TGCGCCAGCAGCCCCCCCCGGCGGGAGGGACCCTACGAGCAGTACTTC
TRBV13	-	-	TRBJ2-1	CASSLPGRGNEQFF	TGTGCCAGCAGCTTACCGGGGAGGGGGAATGAGCAGTTCTTC
TRBV11-2	-	once	TRBJ1-1	CASSLDWASNTEAFF	TGTGCCAGCAGCTTAGACTGGGCCTCGAACACTGAAGCTTTCTTT
TRBV12-3/TRBV12-4	-	-	TRBJ2-7	CASSFSSSYEQYF	TGTGCCAGCAGTTTTTCTAGCTCCTACGAGCAGTACTTC
TRBV7-3	-	-	TRBJ2-3	CASSLRDNQDTQYF	TGTGCCAGCAGCTTAAGGGACAACCAAGATACGCAGTATTTT
TRBV16	-	-	TRBJ2-3	CASSQGAASTDTQYF	TGTGCCAGCAGCCAAGGGGCAGCAAGCACAGATACGCAGTATTTT
TRBV19	-	-	TRBJ1-3	CASRPDRNSGNTIYF	TGTGCCAGTAGGCCTGACAGGAACTCTGGAAACACCATATATTTT
TRBV28	TRBD1	-	TRBJ1-6	CASTKDRWPPRPLHF	TGTGCCAGCACCAAGGACAGGTGGCCTCCCAGGCCCCTCCACTTT
TRBV10-1	-	-	TRBJ2-7	CASSEPEIYEQYF	TGCGCCAGCAGTGAACCGGAGATCTACGAGCAGTACTTC
TRBV7-8	-	-	TRBJ2-7	CASSLTSWGINHAVQYF	TGTGCCAGCAGCTTAACTAGTTGGGGAATAAACCACGCGGTGCAGTACTTC
TRBV5-3	TRBD1	once	TRBJ1-2	CARSPARTGVGYTF	TGTGCCAGAAGCCCGGCCCGGACAGGGGTCGGCTACACCTTC
TRBV19	-	-	TRBJ1-5	CASSETGRSPQHF	TGTGCCAGTAGTGAGACAGGACGATCGCCCCAGCATTTT
TRBV5-4	-	-	TRBJ2-7	CASSLAGLTPHEQYF	TGTGCCAGCAGCTTGGCGGGTTTGACCCCCCACGAGCAGTACTTC
TRBV28	-	-	TRBJ2-7	CASLSGVAYEQYF	TGTGCCAGCCTATCGGGGGTTGCCTACGAGCAGTACTTC
TRBV28	TRBD2	-	TRBJ2-1	CASLPGTSGNEQFF	TGTGCCAGTCTCCCCGGGACTAGCGGCAATGAGCAGTTCTTC
TRBV2	-	-	TRBJ2-2	CASSGSGYGELFF	TGTGCCAGCAGTGGATCAGGGTACGGGGAGCTGTTTTTT
TRBV5-1	TRBD1	-	TRBJ2-7	CASSLNRGSYEQYF	TGCGCCAGCAGCTTGAACAGGGGTTCCTACGAGCAGTACTTC
TRBV21-1	-	-	TRBJ2-7	CASSKGQGVSYEQYF	TGTGCCAGCAGCAAGGGACAGGGTGTCAGTTACGAGCAGTACTTC
TRBV19	TRBD1	-	TRBJ2-1	CASSKGQSSEQFF	TGTGCCAGTAGTAAGGGACAGTCTAGTGAGCAGTTCTTC
TRBV7-2	-	-	TRBJ2-7	CASSMLGADSSYEQYF	TGTGCCAGCAGCATGCTAGGGGCAGATAGCTCCTACGAGCAGTACTTC
TRBV29-1	TRBD1	-	TRBJ1-6	CSDQTGRNSPLHF	TGCAGCGACCAGACAGGGAGAAATTCACCCCTCCACTTT
TRBV30	-	-	TRBJ1-2	CAWSGAWDSGYTF	TGTGCCTGGAGTGGCGCGTGGGACTCTGGCTACACCTTC